Given below is one TCR beta chain in context. This sample is part of a study of technical replicates of blood from a few donors. The CDR3 extends over 12 amino acids. V shed 5 bases and J shed 6 bases, with 10 bases lying between them. Germline V gene lookup returns CDR1 SEHNR and CDR2 FQNEAQ (reference sequence). Some clones are missing from TCRdb's copy, which holds only in-frame ones; the method was immunoSEQ multiplex PCR. The sample includes over 55,000 clones, approximately 83% of them seen just once. This chain uses TRBV7-9 with TRBJ2-5; D is unclear. The sequenced material came from PBMCs. This clonotype originated in a human donor in good health. Some clones in this sample may be carry-over from other donors' samples. The CDR3 region is CASSPISQTQYF. CDR3 bases: TGTGCCAGCAGCCCGATTAGCCAGACCCAGTACTTC. The whole variable domain, filled in from reference TRBV7-9 and TRBJ2-5, reads DTGVSQNPRHKITKRGQNVTFRCDPISEHNRLYWYRQTLGQGPEFLTYFQNEAQLEKSRLLSDRFSAERPKGSFSTLEIQRTEQGDSAMYLCASSPISQTQYFGPGTRLLVL.